Listed here are 7 T cell receptor beta chains from one sample, sequenced in a study of blood T cell repertoires in COVID-19 (dated by TCRdb to between 2020 and 2021). Libraries were constructed by the immunoSEQ multiplex PCR assay. TCRdb re-hosts the immuneACCESS table, in-frame sequences only. Its copies lack some clones; in the studies checked, an unresolved V gene accounts for under half of them, and the cause for the rest is not known. Across this sample there are hundreds of thousands of clones, with approximately 89% seen only once. The top ten clonotypes cover roughly 10% of the sample. The material sequenced was peripheral blood. These TCRs come from a woman aged 25 to 45 with COVID-19, enrolled during active disease.

The V call is TRBV27, the J call TRBJ1-2, with 8 positions matching TRBD1. The V gene end was trimmed by 4 bases and the J gene end by 5 bases; junction bases not matched to a gene: 9. CDR1 MNHEY and CDR2 SMNVEV come from the germline V gene (reference sequence). The CDR3 runs to 15 residues. CDR3 sequence reads: CASSSTGVLVYGYTF. The CDR3 nucleotides are TGTGCCAGCAGTTCGACAGGGGTCTTAGTTTATGGCTACACCTTC.

The chain joins TRBV7-2 to TRBJ2-1; perhaps TRBD1 as D (5 bases). Germline V gene sequence: CDR1 SGHTA, CDR2 FQGNSA. CDR3 length equals 14 residues. The ends were cut back, 1 base at V and 6 bases at J, with 10 bases in the middle. CDR3 DNA: TGTGCCAGCAGCTTAGGACAGCAACCCAATGAGCAGTTCTTC. Translated, it gives CASSLGQQPNEQFF.

The genes are TRBV10-1 and TRBJ2-1; TRBD2 matches at 9 bases. The CDR3 runs 14 residues. CDR1 is WNHNN and CDR2 is SYGVQD in the germline V gene (reference sequence). Losses at the gene ends were 5 bases for V and 8 bases for J; bases not matched to a gene: 7. CDR3 DNA: TGCGCCAGCAGTTCGGGACTAGCCTCATATGAGCAGTTCTTC. Its protein is CASSSGLASYEQFF.

The chain has TRBV28 and TRBJ1-4; perhaps TRBD1 as D (5 bases). Germline V CDR1 and CDR2: MDHEN, SYDVKM. The CDR3 covers 16 residues. The V end lost 6 bases, the J end lost 0 bases, and 14 bases lay between the germline ends. The DNA of the CDR3 is TGTGCCAGCAGAAGGCTGGGGGAGGCAACTAATGAAAAACTGTTTTTT. This gives the protein CASRRLGEATNEKLFF.

The chain combines TRBV6-2 or TRBV6-3 with TRBJ2-1; TRBD2 aligns across 11 bases. The CDR3 totals 14 residues. Germline CDR1 reads MNHEY; CDR2 reads SVGEGT. J was trimmed by 15 bases and V by 2 bases; bases with no gene match: 9. CDR3 sequence (DNA): TGTGCCAGCAGTTACGGTAGGACTAGCGGGTATCTGTTCTTC. It is translated as CASSYGRTSGYLFF.

The V gene is TRBV4-1, the J gene TRBJ2-1, with D possibly being TRBD2 (6 bases). Germline CDR1 is MGHRA and CDR2 is YSYEKL. There are 15 residues in the CDR3. Trimming pared 0 bases from V and 3 bases from J, leaving 9 bases between. The CDR3 nucleotides are TGCGCCAGCAGCCAAGATCACGGGGGCTACAATGAGCAGTTCTTC. Residues: CASSQDHGGYNEQFF.

This sequence joins TRBV25-1 and TRBJ2-7, with no clear D. The germline gives CDR1 MGHDK, CDR2 SYGVNS. This CDR3 region has 13 residues. Trimming stripped 3 bases from V and 1 base from J, with 7 bases between. The CDR3 sequence: CASSDGRSYEQYF. Here the CDR3 DNA reads TGTGCCAGCAGTGACGGCAGGTCCTACGAGCAGTACTTC.